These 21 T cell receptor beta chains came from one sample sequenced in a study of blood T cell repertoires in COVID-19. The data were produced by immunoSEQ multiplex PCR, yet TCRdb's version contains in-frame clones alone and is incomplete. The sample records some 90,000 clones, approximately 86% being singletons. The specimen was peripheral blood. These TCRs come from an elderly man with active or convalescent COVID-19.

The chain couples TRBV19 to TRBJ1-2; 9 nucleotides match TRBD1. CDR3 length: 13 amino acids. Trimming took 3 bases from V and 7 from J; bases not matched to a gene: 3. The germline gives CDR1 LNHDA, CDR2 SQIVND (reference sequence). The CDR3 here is CASSIGQGPGYTF. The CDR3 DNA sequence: TGTGCCAGTAGTATCGGACAGGGGCCTGGCTACACCTTC.

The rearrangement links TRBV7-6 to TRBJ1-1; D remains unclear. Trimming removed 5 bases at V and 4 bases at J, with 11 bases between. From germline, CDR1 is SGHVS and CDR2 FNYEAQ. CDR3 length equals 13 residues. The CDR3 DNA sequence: TGTGCCAGCAGCCCAGGATGGGTCACTGAAGCTTTCTTT. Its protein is CASSPGWVTEAFF. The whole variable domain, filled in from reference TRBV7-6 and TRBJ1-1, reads GAGVSQSPRYKVTKRGQDVALRCDPISGHVSLYWYRQALGQGPEFLTYFNYEAQQDKSGLPNDRFSAERPEGSISTLTIQRTEQRDSAMYRCASSPGWVTEAFFGQGTRLTVV.

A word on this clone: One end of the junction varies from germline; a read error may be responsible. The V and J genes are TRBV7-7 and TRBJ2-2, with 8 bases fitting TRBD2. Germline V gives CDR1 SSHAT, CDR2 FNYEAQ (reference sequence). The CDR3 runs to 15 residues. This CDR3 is CASSLLAGGPGELFF. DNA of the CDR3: TGTGCTAGCAGCTTATTGGCGGGAGGACCCGGGGAGCTGTTTTTT.

CDR3 nucleotide sequence: TGTGCCAGCAGCGTAGAGCAGGCCTCCTACGAGCAGTACTTC. Translated, it gives CASSVEQASYEQYF. This rearrangement joins TRBV9 to TRBJ2-7; D is uncertain. This CDR3 spans 14 amino acids. CDR1 is SGDLS and CDR2 is YYNGEE in the germline V gene. V was shortened by 0 bases and J by 0 bases, with 7 bases between the two germline ends.

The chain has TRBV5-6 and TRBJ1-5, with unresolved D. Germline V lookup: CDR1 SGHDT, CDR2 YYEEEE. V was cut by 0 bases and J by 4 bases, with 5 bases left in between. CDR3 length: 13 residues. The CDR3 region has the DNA TGTGCCAGCAGCTTGGGACAAAATCAGCCCCAGCATTTT. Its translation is CASSLGQNQPQHF.

The CDR3 DNA reads TGTGCCAGCTCACCTGAGGATGCTTTTGGCTACACCTTC. It codes for CASSPEDAFGYTF. The rearrangement links TRBV18 to TRBJ1-2; D not certain. Germline V gene sequence: CDR1 KGHSH, CDR2 LQKENI. The CDR3 contains 13 residues. The V and J ends lost 3 bases and 7 bases respectively, with 12 bases between them. The full variable domain, in which reference TRBV18 and TRBJ1-2 provide the parts outside the CDR3, is NAGVMQNPRHLVRRRGQEARLRCSPMKGHSHVYWYRQLPEEGLKFMVYLQKENIIDESGMPKERFSAEFPKEGPSILRIQQVVRGDSAAYFCASSPEDAFGYTFGSGTRLTVV.

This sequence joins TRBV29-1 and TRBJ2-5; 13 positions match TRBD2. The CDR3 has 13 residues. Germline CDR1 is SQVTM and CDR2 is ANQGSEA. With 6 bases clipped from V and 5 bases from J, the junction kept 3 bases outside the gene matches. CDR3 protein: CSVTGLAGETQYF. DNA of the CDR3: TGCAGCGTGACGGGACTAGCGGGGGAGACCCAGTACTTC.

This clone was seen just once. DNA for the CDR3: TGTGCCAGCAGTCCACAGGGTCGAGGCAATCAGCCCCAGCATTTT. It codes for CASSPQGRGNQPQHF. The V gene is TRBV28, the J gene TRBJ1-5; perhaps TRBD1 as D (6 bases). V shed 5 bases and J shed 2 bases, with 13 bases lying between them. Looked up from germline, CDR1 is MDHEN and CDR2 is SYDVKM. CDR3 size: 15 residues.

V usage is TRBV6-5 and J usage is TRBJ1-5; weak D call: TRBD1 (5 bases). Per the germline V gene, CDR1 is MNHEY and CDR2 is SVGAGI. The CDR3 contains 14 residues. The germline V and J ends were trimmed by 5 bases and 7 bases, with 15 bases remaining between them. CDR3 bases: TGTGCCAGCAGTCTAAAGGGGTTGAGGCAGCCCCAGCATTTT. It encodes CASSLKGLRQPQHF.

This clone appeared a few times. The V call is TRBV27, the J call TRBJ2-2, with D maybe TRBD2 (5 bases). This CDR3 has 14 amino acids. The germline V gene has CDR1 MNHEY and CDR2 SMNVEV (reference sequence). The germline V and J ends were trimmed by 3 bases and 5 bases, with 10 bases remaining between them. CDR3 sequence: CASSLRRGTGELFF. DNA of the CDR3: TGTGCCAGCAGTTTGCGACGGGGAACCGGGGAGCTGTTTTTT.

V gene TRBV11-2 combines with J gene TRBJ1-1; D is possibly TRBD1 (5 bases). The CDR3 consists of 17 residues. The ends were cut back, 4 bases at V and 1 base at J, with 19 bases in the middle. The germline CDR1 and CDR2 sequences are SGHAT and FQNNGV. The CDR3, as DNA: TGTGCCAGCAGCTCTCACGTGACGGGACTCAGGAACACTGAAGCTTTCTTT. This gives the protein CASSSHVTGLRNTEAFF. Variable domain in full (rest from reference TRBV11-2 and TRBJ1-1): EAGVAQSPRYKIIEKRQSVAFWCNPISGHATLYWYQQILGQGPKLLIQFQNNGVVDDSQLPKDRFSAERLKGVDSTLKIQPAKLEDSAVYLCASSSHVTGLRNTEAFFGQGTRLTVV.

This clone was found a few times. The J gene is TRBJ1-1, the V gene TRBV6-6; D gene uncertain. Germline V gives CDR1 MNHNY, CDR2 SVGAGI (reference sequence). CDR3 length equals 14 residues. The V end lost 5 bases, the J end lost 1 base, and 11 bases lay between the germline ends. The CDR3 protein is CASSPGRGNTEAFF. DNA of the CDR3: TGTGCCAGCAGTCCCGGACGGGGGAACACTGAAGCTTTCTTT.

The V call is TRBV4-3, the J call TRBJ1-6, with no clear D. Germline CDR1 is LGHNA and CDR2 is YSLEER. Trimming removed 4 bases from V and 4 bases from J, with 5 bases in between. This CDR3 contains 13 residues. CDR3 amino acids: CASSLQYNSPLHF. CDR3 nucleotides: TGCGCCAGCAGCCTCCAATATAATTCACCCCTCCACTTT.

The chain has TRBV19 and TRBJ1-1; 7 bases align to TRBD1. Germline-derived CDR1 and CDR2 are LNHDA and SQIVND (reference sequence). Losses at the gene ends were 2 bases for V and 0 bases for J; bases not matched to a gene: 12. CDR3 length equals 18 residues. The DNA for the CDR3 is TGTGCCAGTAGTATATCCCGGACAGGCTACGAAATGAACACTGAAGCTTTCTTT. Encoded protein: CASSISRTGYEMNTEAFF.

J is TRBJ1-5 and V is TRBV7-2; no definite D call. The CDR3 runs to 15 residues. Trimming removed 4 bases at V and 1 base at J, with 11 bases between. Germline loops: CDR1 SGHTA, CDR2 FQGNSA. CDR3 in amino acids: CASSYTSGSNQPQHF. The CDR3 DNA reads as TGTGCCAGCAGCTATACCTCCGGGAGCAATCAGCCCCAGCATTTT.

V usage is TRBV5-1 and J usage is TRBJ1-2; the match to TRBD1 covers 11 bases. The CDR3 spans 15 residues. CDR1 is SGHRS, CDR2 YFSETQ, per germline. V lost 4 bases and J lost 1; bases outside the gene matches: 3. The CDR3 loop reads CASSEGQGDNYGYTF. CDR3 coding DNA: TGCGCCAGCAGCGAGGGACAGGGGGATAACTATGGCTACACCTTC. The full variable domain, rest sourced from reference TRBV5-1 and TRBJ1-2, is KAGVTQTPRYLIKTRGQQVTLSCSPISGHRSVSWYQQTPGQGLQFLFEYFSETQRNKGNFPGRFSGRQFSNSRSEMNVSTLELGDSALYLCASSEGQGDNYGYTFGSGTRLTVV.

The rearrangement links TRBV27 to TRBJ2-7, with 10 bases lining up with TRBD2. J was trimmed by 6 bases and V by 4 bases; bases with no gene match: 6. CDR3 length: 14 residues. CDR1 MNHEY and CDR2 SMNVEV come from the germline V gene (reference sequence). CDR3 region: CASSWTSGGVEQYF. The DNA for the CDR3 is TGTGCCAGCAGTTGGACTAGCGGAGGGGTCGAGCAGTACTTC.

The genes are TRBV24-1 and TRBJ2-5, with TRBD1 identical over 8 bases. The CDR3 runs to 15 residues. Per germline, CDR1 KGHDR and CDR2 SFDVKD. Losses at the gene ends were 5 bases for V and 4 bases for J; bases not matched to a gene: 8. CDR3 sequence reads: CATSVPQGGPETQYF. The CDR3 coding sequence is TGTGCCACCAGTGTCCCACAGGGGGGTCCAGAGACCCAGTACTTC.

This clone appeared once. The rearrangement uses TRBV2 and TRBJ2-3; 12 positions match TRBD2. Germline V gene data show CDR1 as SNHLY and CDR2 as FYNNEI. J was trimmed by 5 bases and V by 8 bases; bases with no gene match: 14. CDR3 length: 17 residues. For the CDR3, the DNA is TGTGCCAGCCTTCCTGAGCTAGCGGGAGGGCTTGGAGATACGCAGTATTTT. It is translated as CASLPELAGGLGDTQYF.

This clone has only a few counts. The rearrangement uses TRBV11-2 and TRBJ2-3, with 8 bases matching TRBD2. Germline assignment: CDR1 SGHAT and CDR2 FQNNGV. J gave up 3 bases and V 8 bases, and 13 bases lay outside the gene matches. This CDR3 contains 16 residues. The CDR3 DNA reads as TGTGCCAGCCAAAGGGTCCGCGGGAGGTCGACAGATACGCAGTATTTT. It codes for CASQRVRGRSTDTQYF.

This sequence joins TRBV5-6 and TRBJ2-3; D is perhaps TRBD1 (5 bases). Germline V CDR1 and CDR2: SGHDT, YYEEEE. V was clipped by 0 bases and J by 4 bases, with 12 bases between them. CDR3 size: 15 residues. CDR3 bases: TGTGCCAGCAGCTTGGGGATTGGGGCCGCAGATACGCAGTATTTT. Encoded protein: CASSLGIGAADTQYF.